The next 12 T cell receptor beta chains were all read from a single sample in a study of OX40 agonist ivuxolimab in advanced cancers. The library relied on the immunoSEQ multiplex PCR assay. As stored in TCRdb, this immuneACCESS dataset retains in-frame rearrangements with V and J assigned. A fraction of the clones does not appear; measured against another copy, unresolved V genes explain less than half of the discrepancy, and the remainder lacks a known reason. Within this sample are about 32,000 clones, with 80% to 90% of them counted one time only. The ten biggest clones cover 20% to 25% of the sample. The input for sequencing was CD4+ or CD8+ T cells sorted from blood, taken in a trial of the OX40 agonist ivuxolimab. These receptors were taken from an adult with an advanced solid tumor such as melanoma, head and neck, liver or kidney cancer.

The chain employs TRBV5-6 and TRBJ2-7; no reliable D call. V was clipped by 2 bases and J by 3 bases, with 15 bases between them. This CDR3 has 15 residues. Germline CDR1 reads SGHDT; CDR2 reads YYEEEE. Written as DNA, the CDR3 is TGTGCCAGCAGCTTCTCGTGGCAGACACACTACGAGCAGTACTTC. It is translated as CASSFSWQTHYEQYF. The full variable domain, completed using reference TRBV5-6 and TRBJ2-7, is DAGVTQSPTHLIKTRGQQVTLRCSPKSGHDTVSWYQQALGQGPQFIFQYYEEEERQRGNFPDRFSGHQFPNYSSELNVNALLLGDSALYLCASSFSWQTHYEQYFGPGTRLTVT.

The CDR3 here is CASQAGTDYGYTF. In nucleotides, the CDR3 is TGTGCCAGCCAGGCCGGGACAGACTATGGCTACACCTTC. The V call is TRBV28, the J call TRBJ1-2; 7 bases are a match to TRBD1. V lost 8 bases, J lost 3 bases, and 6 bases stayed unmatched. The CDR3 sequence is 13 residues long. The germline V gene has CDR1 MDHEN and CDR2 SYDVKM.

The chain is built from TRBV7-2 and TRBJ2-1, with D possibly TRBD2 on 6 matching bases. The germline gives CDR1 SGHTA, CDR2 FQGNSA. The CDR3 has 15 residues. Trimming stripped 1 base from V and 5 bases from J, with 12 bases between. The CDR3 is CASSLVADRNNEQFF. The CDR3 nucleotides are TGTGCCAGCAGCTTAGTAGCGGACCGCAACAATGAGCAGTTCTTC.

This chain joins TRBV11-2 and TRBJ2-5; TRBD2 matches 11 bases. Germline loops: CDR1 SGHAT, CDR2 FQNNGV. V was clipped by 1 base and J by 3 bases; unmatched bases: 7. The CDR3 consists of 17 residues. The CDR3 loop reads CASSLVGTSGLKETQYF. In nucleotides, the CDR3 is TGTGCCAGCAGCTTAGTAGGGACTAGCGGCCTTAAAGAGACCCAGTACTTC.

The V and J genes are TRBV29-1 and TRBJ2-7; 11 bases fit TRBD2. V lost 5 bases, J lost 6 bases, and 6 bases stayed unmatched. CDR3 length equals 13 residues. CDR1 SQVTM and CDR2 ANQGSEA come from the germline V gene. The CDR3 loop reads CSVLAGGRVEQYF. In DNA, the CDR3 is TGCAGCGTTTTAGCGGGAGGGCGGGTCGAGCAGTACTTC.

The genes are TRBV10-1 and TRBJ1-1; weak D call: TRBD1 (6 bases). Germline lookup yields CDR1 WNHNN and CDR2 SYGVQD (reference sequence). Trimming took off 6 bases at V and 1 base at J, with 12 bases between the two ends. The CDR3 covers 14 residues. Here the CDR3 DNA reads TGCGCCAGCAGGTCGGACAGCCGGAACACTGAAGCTTTCTTT. Amino acid sequence: CASRSDSRNTEAFF.

J is TRBJ1-2 and V is TRBV10-3, with D hard to call. V was pared by 4 bases and J by 0 bases, with 9 bases between. Germline CDR1 is ENHRY and CDR2 is SYGVKD. The CDR3 covers 14 residues. CDR3 protein: CAISGGGTNYGYTF. DNA for the CDR3: TGTGCCATCAGTGGGGGAGGGACTAACTATGGCTACACCTTC.

The genes are TRBV19 and TRBJ1-6; 7 bases align to TRBD1. The V gene end was trimmed by 5 bases and the J gene end by 7 bases; junction bases not matched to a gene: 8. CDR1 and CDR2 from the germline V gene are LNHDA and SQIVND (reference sequence). The CDR3 runs to 15 residues. The chain's CDR3 is CASSAGQEINSPLHF. The CDR3 nucleotides are TGTGCCAGTAGTGCAGGACAGGAGATCAATTCACCCCTCCACTTT.

A single count supports this clone. The chain has TRBV5-3 and TRBJ1-2; D is uncertain. TRBV5-3 belongs to the ORF category, with a function that is uncertain. V was pared by 2 bases and J by 4 bases, with 9 bases between. This CDR3 has 13 residues. This chain's CDR3 is CARSFEGPYGYTF. The CDR3 DNA follows: TGTGCCAGAAGCTTCGAGGGTCCCTATGGCTACACCTTC.

The rearrangement joins TRBV11-3 to TRBJ2-6; D unresolved. CDR1 and CDR2 (germline): SGHNT, YENEEA. The CDR3 length is 15 residues. V lost 5 bases and J 1 base, leaving 9 bases between the germline ends. CDR3 in DNA: TGTGCCAGCAGCCCCAATCTATCTGGGGCCAACGTCCTGACTTTC. Its translation: CASSPNLSGANVLTF.

The chain is built from TRBV18 and TRBJ2-1; TRBD2 matches at 12 bases. V lost 5 bases to trimming and J lost 5 bases; unmatched junction nucleotides: 16. This CDR3 comprises 19 residues. The germline V gene has CDR1 KGHSH and CDR2 LQKENI. The CDR3 protein is CASSGSLRRTSGVHNEQFF. In DNA, the CDR3 is TGTGCCAGCTCAGGTTCTCTAAGAAGGACTAGCGGGGTACACAATGAGCAGTTCTTC.

The genes are TRBV27 and TRBJ2-7; 7 bases agree with TRBD2. The CDR3 length is 15 residues. The junction had 4 bases not matched to a gene; V was cut back by 0 bases and J by 2 bases. Looked up from germline, CDR1 is MNHEY and CDR2 is SMNVEV (reference sequence). This chain's CDR3 is CASSLSGAGPYEQYF. The CDR3 DNA reads TGTGCCAGCAGTTTATCAGGAGCGGGACCCTACGAGCAGTACTTC.